A selection of T cell receptor beta chains follows, all from one sample in a study of beta chain features in type 1 diabetes. The assay was immunoSEQ multiplex PCR, and TCRdb's table has in-frame clones only and misses some. The top ten hold 0.015% of the sample, which has about 340,000 clones, about 14% seen once. Sequencing was performed on naive CD4+ T cells from blood. The receptors were sampled from a young woman with type 1 diabetes. The CDR3 runs from the conserved cysteine through the conserved F or W. A D gene is named only where the DNA matches it firmly. Rows may omit the clone size; those that give it use once, few, many or a size class.

v_gene,len,abundance,j_gene,d_gene,CDR3nt,CDR3aa
TRBV7-3,15,few,TRBJ2-1,.,TGTGCCAGCAGCTTAACCCGGGACATCTACAATGAGCAGTTCTTC,CASSLTRDIYNEQFF
TRBV28,14,.,TRBJ2-6,.,TGTGCCAGCAGTGCATACAGGGGGGCCAACGTCCTGACTTTC,CASSAYRGANVLTF
TRBV5-1,14,few,TRBJ2-2,.,TGCGCCAGCAGTCGGGTTTCGGGCACCGGGGAGCTGTTTTTT,CASSRVSGTGELFF
TRBV20-1,11,.,TRBJ2-1,.,TGCAGTGCTAGAGATAGGGGGGAGCAGTTCTTC,CSARDRGEQFF
TRBV30,14,few,TRBJ1-4,.,TGTGCCTGGAGTGCTCCGGGTTCATTATGGAAACTGTTTTTT,CAWSAPGSLWKLFF
TRBV2,14,.,TRBJ1-2,TRBD1,TGTGCCAGCAGTGAAATGACAGGGCACTATGGCTACACCTTC,CASSEMTGHYGYTF
TRBV4-2,14,few,TRBJ2-1,.,TGTGCCAGCAGCCAAGTGGTAGATTACAATGAGCAGTTCTTC,CASSQVVDYNEQFF
TRBV13,14,few,TRBJ2-7,TRBD2,TGTGCCAGCAGCGTCGGACTAGCGGGTCTAGAGCAGTACTTC,CASSVGLAGLEQYF
TRBV5-1,17,.,TRBJ1-2,.,TGCGCCAGCAGCTTGGGACAGGTCACGTACTCTAACTATGGCTACACCTTC,CASSLGQVTYSNYGYTF
TRBV7-2,13,few,TRBJ2-5,.,TGTGCCAGCAGCCCCGAGGCGGTGGAGACCCAGTACTTC,CASSPEAVETQYF